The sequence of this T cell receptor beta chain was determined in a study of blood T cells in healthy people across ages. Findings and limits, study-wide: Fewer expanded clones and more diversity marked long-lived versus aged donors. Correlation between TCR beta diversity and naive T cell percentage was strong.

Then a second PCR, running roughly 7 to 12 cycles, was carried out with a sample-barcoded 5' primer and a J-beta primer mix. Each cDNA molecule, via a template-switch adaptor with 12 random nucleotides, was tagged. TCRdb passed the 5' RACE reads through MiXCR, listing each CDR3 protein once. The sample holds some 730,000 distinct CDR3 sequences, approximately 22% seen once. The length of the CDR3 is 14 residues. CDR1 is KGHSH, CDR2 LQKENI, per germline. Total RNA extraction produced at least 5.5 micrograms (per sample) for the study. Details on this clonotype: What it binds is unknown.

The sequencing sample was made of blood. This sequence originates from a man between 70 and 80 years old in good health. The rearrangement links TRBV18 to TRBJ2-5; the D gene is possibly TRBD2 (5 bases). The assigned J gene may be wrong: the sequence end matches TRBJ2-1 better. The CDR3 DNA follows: TGTGCCAGCTCACCAGGGAGCCAGGTCGATGAGCAGTTCTTC. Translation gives CASSPGSQVDEQFF.